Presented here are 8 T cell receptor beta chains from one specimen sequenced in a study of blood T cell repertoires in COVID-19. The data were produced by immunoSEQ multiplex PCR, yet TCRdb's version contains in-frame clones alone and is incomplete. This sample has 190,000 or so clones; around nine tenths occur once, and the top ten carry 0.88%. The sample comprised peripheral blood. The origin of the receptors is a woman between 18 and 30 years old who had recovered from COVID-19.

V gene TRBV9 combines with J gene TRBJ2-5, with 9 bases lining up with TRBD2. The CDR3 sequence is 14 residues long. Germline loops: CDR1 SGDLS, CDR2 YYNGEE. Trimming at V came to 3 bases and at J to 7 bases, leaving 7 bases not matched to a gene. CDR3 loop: CASSGGGDVRTQYF. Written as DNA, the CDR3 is TGTGCCAGCAGCGGCGGGGGGGACGTGAGGACCCAGTACTTC.

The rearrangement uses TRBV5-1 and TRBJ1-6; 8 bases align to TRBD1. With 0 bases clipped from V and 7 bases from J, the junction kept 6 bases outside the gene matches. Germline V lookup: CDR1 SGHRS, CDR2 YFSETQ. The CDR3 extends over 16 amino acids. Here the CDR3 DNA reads TGCGCCAGCAGCTTGGAGGCAGGGGGCACCAATTCACCCCTCCACTTT. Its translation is CASSLEAGGTNSPLHF. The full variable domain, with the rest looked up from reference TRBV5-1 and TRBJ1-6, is KAGVTQTPRYLIKTRGQQVTLSCSPISGHRSVSWYQQTPGQGLQFLFEYFSETQRNKGNFPGRFSGRQFSNSRSEMNVSTLELGDSALYLCASSLEAGGTNSPLHFGNGTRLTVT.

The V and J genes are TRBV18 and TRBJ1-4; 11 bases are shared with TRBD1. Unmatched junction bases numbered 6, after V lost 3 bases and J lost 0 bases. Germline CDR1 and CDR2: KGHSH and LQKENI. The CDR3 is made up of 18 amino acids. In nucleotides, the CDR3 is TGTGCCAGCTCACCCTCCCCGGGACAGGGGGCAACTAATGAAAAACTGTTTTTT. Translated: CASSPSPGQGATNEKLFF.

In DNA, the CDR3 is TGTGCCAGCAGTGTGCAGGGAGGGACTGAAGCTTTCTTT. Amino acid sequence: CASSVQGGTEAFF. The chain joins TRBV6-4 to TRBJ1-1, with D possibly TRBD1 on 5 matching bases. CDR1 is MRHNA, CDR2 SNTAGT, per germline. V lost 4 bases and J lost 5, with 11 bases in between. The CDR3 length is 13 residues.

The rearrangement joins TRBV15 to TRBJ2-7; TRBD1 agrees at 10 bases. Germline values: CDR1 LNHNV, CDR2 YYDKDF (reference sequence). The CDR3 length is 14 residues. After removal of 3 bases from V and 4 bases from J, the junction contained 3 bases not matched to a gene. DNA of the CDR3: TGTGCCACCAGCAGGGACAGGGGGGTATACGAGCAGTACGTC. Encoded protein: CATSRDRGVYEQYV.

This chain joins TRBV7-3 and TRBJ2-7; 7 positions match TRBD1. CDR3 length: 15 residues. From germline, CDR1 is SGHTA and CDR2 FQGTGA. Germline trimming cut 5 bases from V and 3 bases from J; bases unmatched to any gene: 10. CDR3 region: CASSPLPGQLYEQYF. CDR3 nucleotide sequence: TGTGCCAGCAGCCCTCTTCCGGGACAGCTCTACGAGCAGTACTTC.

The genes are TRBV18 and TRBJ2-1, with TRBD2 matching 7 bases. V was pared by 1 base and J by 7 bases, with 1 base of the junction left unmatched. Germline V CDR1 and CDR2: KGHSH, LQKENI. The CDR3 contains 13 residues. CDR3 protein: CASSPRTRNEQFF. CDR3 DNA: TGTGCCAGCTCACCACGGACTAGGAATGAGCAGTTCTTC.

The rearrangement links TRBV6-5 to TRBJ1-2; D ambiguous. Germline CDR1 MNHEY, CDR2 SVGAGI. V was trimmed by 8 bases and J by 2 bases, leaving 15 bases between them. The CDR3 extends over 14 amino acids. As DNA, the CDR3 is TGTGCCAGCCAAAACCCTACTGTCAACTATGGCTACACCTTC. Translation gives CASQNPTVNYGYTF.